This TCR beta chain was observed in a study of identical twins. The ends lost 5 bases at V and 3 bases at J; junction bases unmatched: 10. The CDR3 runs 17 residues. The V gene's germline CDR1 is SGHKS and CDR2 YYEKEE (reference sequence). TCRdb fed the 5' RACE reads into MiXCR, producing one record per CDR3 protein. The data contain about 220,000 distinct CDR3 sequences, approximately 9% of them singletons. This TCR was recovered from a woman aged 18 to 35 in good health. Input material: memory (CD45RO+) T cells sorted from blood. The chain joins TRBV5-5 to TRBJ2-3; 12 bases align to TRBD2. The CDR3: CASRLNPLAGGTDTQYF. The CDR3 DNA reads TGTGCCAGCAGACTTAACCCCCTAGCGGGGGGGACAGATACGCAGTATTTT.